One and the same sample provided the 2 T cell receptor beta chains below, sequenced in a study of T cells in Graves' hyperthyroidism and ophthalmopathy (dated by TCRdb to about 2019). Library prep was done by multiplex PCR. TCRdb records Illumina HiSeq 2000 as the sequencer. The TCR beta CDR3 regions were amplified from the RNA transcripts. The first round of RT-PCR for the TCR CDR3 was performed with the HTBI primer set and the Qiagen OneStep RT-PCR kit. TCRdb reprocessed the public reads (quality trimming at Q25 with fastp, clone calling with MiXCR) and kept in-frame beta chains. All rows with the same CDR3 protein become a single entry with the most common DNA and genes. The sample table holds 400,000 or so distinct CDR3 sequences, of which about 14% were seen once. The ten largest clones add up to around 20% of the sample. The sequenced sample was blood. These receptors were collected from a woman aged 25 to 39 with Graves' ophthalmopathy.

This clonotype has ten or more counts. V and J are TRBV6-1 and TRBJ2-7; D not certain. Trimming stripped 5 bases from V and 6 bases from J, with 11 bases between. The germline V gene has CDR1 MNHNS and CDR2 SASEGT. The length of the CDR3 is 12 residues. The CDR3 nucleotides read TGTGCCAGCAGTTTCGCCTTTGGCGAGCAGTACTTC. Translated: CASSFAFGEQYF.

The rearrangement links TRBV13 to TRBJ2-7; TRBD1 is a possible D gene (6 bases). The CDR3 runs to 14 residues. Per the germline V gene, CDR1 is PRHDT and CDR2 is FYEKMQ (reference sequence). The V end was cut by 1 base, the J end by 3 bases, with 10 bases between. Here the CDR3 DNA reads TGTGCCAGCAGCTTAGCTGTCAGGGGCTACGAGCAGTACTTC. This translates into CASSLAVRGYEQYF.